What follows describes a single T cell receptor beta chain. Its matching antigen is unknown. Sequence at one end of the junction differs from germline and may be a read error. This sample stems from a study of T cells in Graves' hyperthyroidism and ophthalmopathy. RNA transcripts gave rise to amplified TCR beta CDR3 regions. The HTBI primer set was used in a first-round RT-PCR of the TCR CDR3. TCRdb called the multiplex PCR reads again in MiXCR, with one record for every CDR3 protein. The sample yields around 520,000 distinct CDR3 sequences, approximately 15% seen once. Per germline, CDR1 SNHLY and CDR2 FYNNEI. This CDR3 is 15 amino acids long. Study-wide findings and caveats: Blood also held most thyroid clonotypes expanded beyond 0.001.

Material for sequencing was blood. The rearrangement joins TRBV2 to TRBJ2-5; D may be TRBD2 (6 bases). This receptor was taken from a woman in her late teens or twenties with Graves' hyperthyroidism. In DNA, the CDR3 is TGCGCCAGCAGCCAAACCCCGGGACTCGGGGAGACCCAGTACTTC. Translation gives CASSQTPGLGETQYF.